This TCR beta chain came from a study of blood T cell repertoires in COVID-19. In the study overall: The United States, Italy and Spain supplied acute and convalescent COVID-19 samples. The analysed material was cDNA or gDNA that came from T cells, B-cell-depleted T cells, or PBMCs.

Per the germline V gene, CDR1 is MNHEY and CDR2 is SVGAGI. The V segment lost 2 bases and the J segment 4 bases; nucleotides outside the gene matches: 4. The CDR3 spans 15 residues. Methods used by the authors: Amplifying reference gene primers gave estimates of nucleated cell counts. Using immunoSEQ multiplex PCR, the repertoire was profiled, and TCRdb retains in-frame clones only, with some absent. That table gives V, J and clone size, and the DNA gave D and trimming. The sample has 82,000 or so clones; roughly 89% are singletons. Allocation to cohorts depended on clinical history reported by the participants.

The sequencing sample was made of PBMCs or T cells enriched from blood (not recorded which). This receptor was taken from a woman between 45 and 65 years old with acute COVID-19. The chain combines TRBV6-5 with TRBJ2-1, with 8 nucleotides matching TRBD2. The CDR3 sequence is CASSYEGLDYNEQFF. The CDR3 DNA reads as TGTGCCAGCAGTTACGAGGGACTAGATTACAATGAGCAGTTCTTC.